Sequencing of this T cell receptor beta chain was carried out in a study of T-cell memory formation after mild COVID-19. Study at large: Across donors, TCR clusters were largely donor specific. Study-wide results and limits: Contracting clones from day 15 to 85 had balanced CD4/CD8; later expanders favoured CD4+. Cross-reactive memory apparently joined, as some responding clones appeared in pre-infection memory. Specificity for SARS-CoV-2 was not confirmed among the second-wave clones peaking on day 37.

Of note for this clonotype: Its antigen is not identified.

V was clipped by 4 bases and J by 4 bases; unmatched bases: 9. CDR1 MNHEY and CDR2 SMNVEV come from the germline V gene (reference sequence). The CDR3 has 17 residues. TCRdb redid the calling of the 5' RACE reads with MiXCR, one entry per CDR3 protein. Of 410,000 or so distinct CDR3 sequences listed, under 25% are singletons. This sequence joins TRBV27 and TRBJ2-2; TRBD1 matches at 10 bases. The sample taken for sequencing was PBMCs or a T cell subset sorted from them (not recorded which). This clonotype originated in an adult woman who had mild COVID-19 (a few samples of this study predate the infection). Cell type and time point are not known. The CDR3 is CASSWTGGSVLTGELFF. The CDR3 coding sequence is TGTGCCAGCAGTTGGACAGGGGGTTCCGTTCTCACCGGGGAGCTGTTTTTT.